The 12 T cell receptor beta chains in this list originate from one sample, sequenced in a study of T cells in Graves' hyperthyroidism and ophthalmopathy. The CDR3 regions of TCR beta were amplified from RNA transcripts. The study used the HTBI primer set for a first-round RT-PCR of the TCR CDR3. TCRdb analysed the multiplex PCR reads with MiXCR anew, one entry per CDR3 protein. The top ten clones hold 3.5% to 4.5% of a sample with hundreds of thousands of distinct CDR3 sequences, around 15% of them seen once. The sequenced sample was blood. These receptor sequences come from a woman aged 40 to 50 with Graves' ophthalmopathy.

In its sample, this clonotype was seen a few times. The chain joins TRBV18 to TRBJ1-2, with 7 positions matching TRBD1. The CDR3 spans 15 residues. Germline V gene sequence: CDR1 KGHSH, CDR2 LQKENI. J was trimmed by 6 bases and V by 0 bases; bases with no gene match: 7. The CDR3 spells CASSPPGTEANGYTF. DNA for the CDR3: TGTGCCAGCTCACCACCCGGGACAGAGGCAAATGGCTACACCTTC.

This clonotype came up many times. The rearrangement uses TRBV19 and TRBJ1-5; D is ambiguous. Trimming removed 3 bases from V and 6 bases from J, with 12 bases in between. In germline, CDR1 is LNHDA, CDR2 SQIVND (reference sequence). CDR3 size: 14 residues. The chain's CDR3 is CASSIGGSGQPQHF. CDR3 in DNA: TGTGCCAGTAGTATTGGAGGGTCCGGTCAGCCCCAGCATTTT.

This clonotype was detected many times. This chain connects TRBV11-2 to TRBJ1-5, with D possibly TRBD1 on 6 matching bases. This CDR3 has 17 amino acids. In germline, CDR1 is SGHAT, CDR2 FQNNGV. Between the trimmed V and J ends, which lost 0 bases and 6 bases, there was a span of 18 bases. CDR3 coding DNA: TGTGCCAGCAGCTTAGATGGTAACCGCGGCAGGGGTCAGCCCCAGCATTTT. It codes for CASSLDGNRGRGQPQHF.

Ten or more counts support this clonotype. The chain is built from TRBV2 and TRBJ1-1, with D unclear. Germline V CDR1 and CDR2: SNHLY, FYNNEI. The CDR3 has 10 residues. V was pared by 5 bases and J by 8 bases, with 6 bases between. CDR3 amino acids: CASSLEEAFF. The CDR3 DNA sequence: TGTGCCAGCAGTCTTGAGGAAGCTTTCTTT.

This clonotype has just one count. This sequence joins TRBV24-1 and TRBJ2-4; D remains ambiguous. The germline V gene encodes CDR1 KGHDR and CDR2 SFDVKD. V lost 3 bases and J 2 bases, leaving 7 bases between the germline ends. CDR3 length: 14 amino acids. The chain's CDR3 is CATSDGQTKNIQYF. As DNA, the CDR3 is TGTGCCACCAGTGATGGGCAGACCAAAAACATTCAGTACTTC.

CDR3 in amino acids: CASSQGVYEYTEAFF. The CDR3 DNA follows: TGTGCCAGCAGCCAAGGCGTTTATGAGTACACTGAAGCTTTCTTT. This chain connects TRBV3-1 to TRBJ1-1; D unresolved. Trimming took off 1 base at V and 3 bases at J, with 12 bases between the two ends. Germline values: CDR1 LGHDT, CDR2 YNNKEL (reference sequence). The CDR3 loop spans 15 amino acids.

This clonotype was counted ten times or more. The chain employs TRBV27 and TRBJ1-6, with 8 bases that match TRBD1. The V segment lost 7 bases and the J segment 7 bases; nucleotides outside the gene matches: 9. The CDR3 spans 15 residues. The germline gives CDR1 MNHEY, CDR2 SMNVEV (reference sequence). The CDR3 nucleotides read TGTGCCAGCACACGAGCGGACAGGGACAATTCACCCCTCCACTTT. This translates into CASTRADRDNSPLHF.

This clonotype was recorded at least ten times. The rearrangement uses TRBV29-1 and TRBJ2-2; tentatively, D is TRBD2 (6 bases). The CDR3 runs to 14 residues. Germline CDR1 and CDR2: SQVTM and ANQGSEA. V lost 6 bases and J lost 6, with 17 bases in between. The CDR3 DNA sequence: TGCAGCGTGGGGACTTCCGGCCGGGCCGGGGAGCTGTTTTTT. Translated, it gives CSVGTSGRAGELFF.

Ten or more counts support this clonotype. This chain joins TRBV20-1 and TRBJ1-2, with D tentatively TRBD1 (6 bases). Germline CDR1 reads DFQATT; CDR2 reads SNEGSKA (reference sequence). The CDR3 is 12 amino acids. Trimming removed 3 bases from V and 3 bases from J, with 8 bases in between. The CDR3 coding sequence is TGCAGTGCTAGCCCAGGGGACTATGGCTACACCTTC. This encodes CSASPGDYGYTF.

The chain links TRBV12-3 or TRBV12-4 to TRBJ2-4; no clear D gene. The CDR3 runs 15 residues. The V gene lost 0 bases and the J gene lost 5 bases, with 11 bases spanning the gap. CDR3 in DNA: TGTGCCAGCAGTTTAGCGCGGCCAGCAGAAAACATTCAGTACTTC. Translating it yields CASSLARPAENIQYF.

This clonotype was detected many times. V usage is TRBV10-3 and J usage is TRBJ1-2; TRBD1 matches 9 bases. The length of the CDR3 is 12 residues. In germline, CDR1 is ENHRY, CDR2 SYGVKD. The ends lost 10 bases at V and 8 bases at J; junction bases unmatched: 8. As DNA, the CDR3 is TGTGCCACGAGGGGGACAGGGCGAGGCTACACCTTC. Its protein is CATRGTGRGYTF.

This clonotype was observed at least ten times. The V and J genes are TRBV15 and TRBJ1-5; possibly TRBD1 for D (6 bases). V was pared by 0 bases and J by 6 bases, with 12 bases between. This CDR3 contains 15 residues. The germline V gene encodes CDR1 LNHNV and CDR2 YYDKDF (reference sequence). CDR3 sequence: CATSRDPGDGQPQHF. The DNA of the CDR3 is TGTGCCACCAGCAGAGATCCAGGGGACGGTCAGCCCCAGCATTTT.